This T cell receptor beta chain was found in a study of cytomegalovirus exposure and HLA in healthy donors (dated by TCRdb to 2015 to 2018). General notes on the study: In an earlier analysis of 587 of the donors, 276 Gb of sequence data and just under 120 million unique TCR beta sequences from roughly 180 million T cells were reported. A separate validation cohort of about 110 different subjects was used in addition to the approximately 700-subject first cohort. A later genetic analysis used genome-wide SNP genotypes for about 60% of the roughly 700 donors, treating that subset as a discovery cohort. The study aimed to test whether signatures of past pathogen exposure could be identified by cataloging public T cell receptors. Of the roughly 420 genotyped donors, 70% to 90% were placed in the genetic ancestry cluster associated with self-reported Caucasian donors. Typing coverage varied by locus: roughly 620-640 donors for A, B, C, DRB1 and DQB1; approximately 500 for DQA1; about 590 for DPA1; roughly 450 for DPB1. In a later analysis, previously published TCR beta repertoires from 666 donors were re-analyzed and high-resolution HLA genotyping was added so that TCR occurrence patterns could be studied. Rather than using new phenotypic data, the later analysis identified candidate immune exposures from TCR beta sequences and from how often those sequences occurred across donors. Both class I and class II loci were covered by HLA typing, at four-digit resolution. Donor age, sex, ethnicity and CMV serostatus were compiled together with the repertoire data. In an earlier analysis of more than 550 of the donors, high-throughput TCR beta sequencing was used to judge whether each TCR beta V gene segment behaved as functional or pseudogenic. The study combined high-throughput TCR immunosequencing, statistical association of individual TCRs with disease status, and machine learning to predict cytomegalovirus infection status. Because of strong linkage in the cohort, roughly five DR-DQ haplotypes were treated as single units for association and clustering. The study profiled the T cell repertoires of 550 to 700 subjects by immunosequencing and related them to cytomegalovirus serostatus. All discovery cohort repertoires had been generated using a single sequencing platform. An early release covering just under 650 HLA-typed donors comprised 250 to 350 gigabases of sequencing data and 65 million to 100 million unique TCR sequences. Among 398 genotyped donors of the cohort, an average of approximately 240,000 unique TCR beta nucleotide sequences were sequenced per donor, 15% to 20% of them non-productive. What the authors observed across the whole study: According to a later analysis, TCR association rates differed among HLA loci, with DRB1 alleles showing the most associated TCRs and HLA-C alleles showing the fewest. In vitro tests confirmed that a few of the cytomegalovirus-associated TCR beta chains recognize cytomegalovirus antigens. In a later genetic analysis, fewer N-insertions in productive TCRs were reported among donors in an Asian-associated ancestry cluster than the roughly 670-donor mean. Sequencing depth was assumed to be roughly uniform across donors in the presence/absence analyses, though that assumption may not hold. This cohort had only TCR beta chains sequenced, and the lack of alpha or paired-chain data limited which features could be detected. In an earlier analysis of about 550 of the donors, most TCR beta V segments were observed in productive rearrangements about 87% or about 30% of the time, broadly matching IMGT annotations. A later analysis found that HLA-associated TCR beta chains were more clonally expanded and had lower generation probabilities than equally common non-associated chains. In a later analysis, most CMV-associated TCR beta chains were found to appear HLA-restricted, with HLA associations seemingly driven largely by CMV exposure. Correlated functional status among segregating V segments might be attributable to linkage disequilibrium, but an unknown experimental factor could not be ruled out. Because HLA typing was unavailable for some donors at each locus, only the typed subset was used in association tests. Strong co-occurrence of HLA alleles, especially DR and DQ, made assigning TCR associations to individual alleles difficult. An association between a missense DCLRE1C variant and V-gene and J-gene trimming of TCR beta chains was found in a later genetic analysis and replicated in an independent cohort. In both the original and validation cohorts, the classifier was reported to diagnose cytomegalovirus status with high specificity and sensitivity. For the cohort, immune exposure information was limited to CMV serostatus. Across donors, most TCR sequences were observed very rarely, whereas some public TCRs were present in many individuals. The study listed 164 TCR beta chains as associated with cytomegalovirus. Because counts were too low, roughly 17 rarely observed V segments, including chromosome 9 orphons, were left out of the earlier analysis of approximately 500 of the donors. A later analysis reported that several top co-occurrence clusters appeared linked to parvovirus B19, influenza, CMV and Epstein-Barr virus. A further reported finding was that TCR beta sequences accurately predicted the HLA-A and HLA-B alleles for most subjects in the first cohort. At a false discovery rate of 0.05, a later analysis linked approximately 18,000 TCR beta sequences to specific HLA alleles. The authors suggested that the approach could potentially be extended to other disease states and immunological phenotypes. The sequencing pipeline was judged likely to have produced a cluster of highly shared sequence variants as a technical artifact.

Libraries were constructed by the immunoSEQ multiplex PCR assay. A mixture of 60 forward primers for TCR Vbeta segments and 13 reverse primers for TCR Jbeta segments was used in the multiplex PCR. Amplification of the CDR3 region of rearranged TCR beta genes was performed with a multiplex PCR assay on genomic DNA. The amplified TCR beta libraries were sequenced on the Illumina HiSeq System as 87-base-pair reads. Per the source publication's procedure: In a later analysis, roughly 80 million unique TCR beta chains were counted across the approximately 620 repertoires, and around 10 million of these chains were shared by at least two donors. To remove PCR and sequencing errors, raw reads were error-corrected and collapsed into unique sequences using a nearest-neighbor algorithm that merged closely related sequences. To assign V, D and J gene segments, CDR3 sequences were aligned to IMGT reference sequences. For a sequence to be retained, a match of at least six nucleotides was required to both a V gene segment and a J gene segment. A rearrangement counted as productive if the CDR3 had no stop codons and remained in frame with V and J, and every other rearrangement counted as non-productive. CDR3 was defined by IMGT convention, running from the second conserved V-encoded cysteine to the conserved J-encoded phenylalanine. The earlier analysis of some 580 of the donors excluded any sequence lacking an unambiguous match to a single V gene segment. In an earlier analysis of about 590 of the donors, a V segment was called functional when productive rearrangements were above 56.7%, and segregating when the standard deviation between donors exceeded 5%. A statistical classification framework was built to diagnose cytomegalovirus status from the catalog of TCR beta chain sequences. In a later analysis, TCR nucleotide sequences were compared against IMGT/GENE-DB human TR gene sequences so that V and J genes could be assigned. A later analysis assigned CDR3 sequences and most-parsimonious VDJ recombination scenarios with the TCRdist pipeline. In a later analysis, each TCR beta chain was defined by its CDR3 amino acid sequence together with its V-gene family, and reads lacking a unique V-gene family were excluded. To address suspected cross-contamination and a sequencing artifact, a later analysis removed around 600 highly shared, low-generation-probability nucleotide sequences. In a later analysis, a clonal expansion index was calculated for each public chain from normalized within-repertoire ranks of inferred template counts. In a later analysis, generation probabilities were computed using a VDJ recombination model fitted to out-of-frame rearrangements, and the results were checked against IGoR. A later analysis scored TCR-TCR, TCR-HLA and TCR-CMV co-occurrence with hypergeometric tests, applying a repertoire-size bias correction to TCR pairs. False discovery rates were estimated in a later analysis by permuting HLA or CMV assignments 20 times. A later analysis grouped co-occurring TCRs with DBSCAN, adding TCRdist sequence similarity when clustering within HLA-allele-positive subsets. Repertoires with fewer than 30,000 or more than 120,000 public chains were left out of co-occurrence clustering, as were a handful of repertoires with anomalous nucleotide sharing. Drawn from immuneACCESS, this table holds only the in-frame rearrangements with V and J called that TCRdb kept. Clones are partly lost; checked studies trace under half to an unresolved V gene and leave the rest unexplained. The V and J calls and the clone size are those of that table, but D and trimming were determined from the DNA. The table for this sample lists roughly 140,000 clones. The ten largest make up about 2.5% of the sample.

The cohort was made up of 500 to 850 healthy bone marrow donors. All cohort members were sampled while nominally healthy, although unrecorded immune exposures were likely present. The donor was CMV seronegative and was included in the group of 352 seronegative cohort members. A peripheral blood sample was collected from each donor, and TCR beta sequencing was performed on peripheral blood mononuclear cells. Genomic DNA extraction from the blood cell samples was performed with the Qiagen DNeasy Blood Extraction Kit. As for this clone: It has no known antigen specificity.

Material: PBMCs. This receptor was obtained from a man aged 40-49 years in good health and CMV-seronegative.

The CDR3 protein sequence reads: CASSTKGQGYSYNEQFF. The nucleotide sequence reads TGTGCCAGCAGCACCAAAGGACAGGGCTACTCCTACAATGAGCAGTTCTTC. Recombination linked TRBV9 to TRBJ2-1; TRBD1 matches 8 bases in the middle. For this chain, trimming is 4 bases at the V end and 0 bases at the J end, and the number of junction bases without a gene match is 9. Taken from the germline V gene, the CDR1 and CDR2 loops are SGDLS and YYNGEE. Taken from cysteine to phenylalanine, the CDR3 has 17 residues. Only the CDR3 portion is preserved as DNA: 51 bases, with reading frame beginning at the first base.